The text below deals with one TCR beta chain. The CDR3 is 15 residues long. Looked up from germline, CDR1 is KGHSH and CDR2 is LQKENI. V shed 4 bases, J shed 4 bases, and the junction held 8 bases outside the gene matches. Data came from immunoSEQ multiplex PCR; TCRdb stores just in-frame clones and leaves some out. The sample includes about 320,000 clones, more than 90% of them seen just once. Grouping used clinical history reported by participants in a survey and questionnaire. Recovered participants had two consecutive negative NP/OP PCR tests, healthcare professional clearance, or symptom resolution. The data belong to a study of blood T cell repertoires in COVID-19. Study at large: Acute-phase and convalescent COVID-19 samples originated in the United States, Italy and Spain. The analysed material was cDNA or gDNA that came from T cells, B-cell-depleted T cells, or PBMCs.

This receptor was obtained from a man aged 55-75 years who had recovered from COVID-19. Sequenced input: PBMCs or T cells enriched from blood (not recorded which). The V call is TRBV18, the J call TRBJ1-2, with 8 bases that match TRBD1. CDR3 nucleotide sequence: TGTGCCAGCTCACTTAAACAGGGGGATCCCTATGGCTACACCTTC. It translates to CASSLKQGDPYGYTF.